Given below is one T cell receptor beta chain in context. What it binds is unknown. This CDR3 region has 13 residues. Trimming left V 4 bases short and J 5 bases short, with 10 bases between. Germline CDR1 reads SGDLS; CDR2 reads YYNGEE. These data are taken from a study of shared clonotypes between healthy human individuals. DNA at about 210 ng, roughly 27,000 T cell genomes, went into sorted-subset replicate PCRs. The protocol was immunoSEQ multiplex PCR, while the TCRdb copy is restricted to in-frame clones and leaves out a portion. The sample lists 550,000 to 800,000 clones, about 90% occurring once. Findings and caveats of the study: Clonotypes shared by all four sorted-subset donors had higher generation probabilities than non-shared clonotypes.

The chain recombines TRBV9 with TRBJ2-1; tentatively, D is TRBD1 or TRBD2 (5 bases each). The material sequenced was memory CD8+ T cells from PBMCs. Subset here: CD45RO+ cells pooled with CCR7-negative TemRA cells. This clonotype was sampled from a young man in good health. Some clones in this sample may be carry-over from other donors' samples. In nucleotides, the CDR3 is TGTGCCAGCAGCCCCGGGGCTAACAATGAGCAGTTCTTC. This gives the protein CASSPGANNEQFF.